This T cell receptor beta chain came from a study of shared clonotypes between healthy human individuals. Assay runs were performed at deep level. Sorted-subset replicate PCR reactions contained approximately 190 ng DNA, corresponding to tens of thousands of T cell genomes. The assay was immunoSEQ multiplex PCR, and TCRdb's table has in-frame clones only and misses some. The data show some 1,600,000 clones, around 98% seen once. Trimming removed 3 bases from V and 7 bases from J, with 10 bases in between. Germline CDR1 SQVTM, CDR2 ANQGSEA. CDR3 length equals 12 residues. The sequence came from a man aged 25-40 years in good health. This chain uses TRBV29-1 with TRBJ1-5; D uncertain. Sequenced sample: naive CD4+ T cells sorted from blood. Subset indicated: CD45RA+ positively selected. CDR3 sequence: CSVESANQPQHF. CDR3 DNA sequence: TGCAGCGTTGAGTCCGCGAACCAGCCCCAGCATTTT.